This T cell receptor (beta chain) was found in a study of blood T cell repertoires in COVID-19 (TCRdb year 2020). For context, the study as a whole: The collaborator samples originated in the United States, Italy and Spain and spanned the acute and convalescent phases of COVID-19. The prospective study material was composed of cDNA or gDNA derived from T cells, B-cell-depleted T cells, or PBMCs. Deeply sampled blood TCRbeta repertoires from subjects exposed to, actively infected with, or recovered from COVID-19 were included in the dataset. The repertoires were released in a freely available public database meant as a resource for research on the immune response to SARS-CoV-2. The samples were drawn from the first 160 participants of the ongoing ImmuneRACE study and from 1,254 subjects provided by 6 global collaborators. A de-identified subject ID, COVID-19 status, age in years and sex were almost always included in the sample metadata. HLA class I and class II types, where available, came from metadata supplied by the sample provider rather than from assay-based typing.

A remark on this clone: Its antigen remains unidentified. Base qualities are not recorded, but no much larger clone differs from it by a single base.

TCRbeta CDR3 regions were amplified from genomic DNA using the immunoSEQ Assay, a bias-controlled multiplex PCR. On the study's bioinformatics: The number of nucleated cells in each sample was estimated from the amplification of reference gene primers within the assay. Sequence reads were collapsed and filtered to measure the absolute abundance of every unique TCRbeta CDR3 rearrangement. For each sample, productive Simpson clonality was calculated by taking the square root of Simpson's diversity index across productive rearrangements. What TCRdb holds here is the immuneACCESS table cut down to in-frame rearrangements. Part of the clones is not present; checked against another copy, under half of the missing clones reflect an unresolved V gene, and the others are unexplained. The DNA gave D and trimming, while V, J and clone size come from that table. Here the sample has 160,000 or so clones; 87% occur a single time. The top ten clones comprise less than 5% of the sample.

Another Seattle source contributed samples from volunteer blood donors who had recovered from COVID-19. Collaborating institutions collected whole blood in K2EDTA tubes following their own protocols. Collaborator samples were shipped for TCRbeta analysis as frozen whole blood, isolated PBMCs, or DNA extracted from either sample type. Including cysteine and phenylalanine, the CDR3 has 18 amino acids. The retained sequence is limited to the CDR3, 54 bases, with the frame set at the first base. The germline V gene gives CDR1 as SGHNT and CDR2 as YENEEA. Trimming removed 3 bases from V and 2 bases from J; the gene matches leave 10 bases unexplained. Results and caveats for the whole study, not just this receptor: How much clinical and demographic metadata was included differed by source and by participant, and the metadata was provided uncurated.

Here the chain combines TRBV11-3 and TRBJ2-7; 13 junctional bases match TRBD2. The origin of this receptor is a woman aged 60-75 years who had recovered from COVID-19. The sample comprised peripheral blood. The CDR3 loop reads CASSFYRLAGGQPYEQYF. The DNA reads TGTGCCAGCAGCTTTTATCGACTAGCGGGGGGTCAACCCTACGAGCAGTACTTC. With the portions outside the CDR3 filled from the reference TRBV11-3 and TRBJ2-7 genes, the complete variable region becomes EAGVVQSPRYKIIEKKQPVAFWCNPISGHNTLYWYLQNLGQGPELLIRYENEEAVDDSQLPKDRFSAERLKGVDSTLKIQPAELGDSAVYLCASSFYRLAGGQPYEQYFGPGTRLTVT.